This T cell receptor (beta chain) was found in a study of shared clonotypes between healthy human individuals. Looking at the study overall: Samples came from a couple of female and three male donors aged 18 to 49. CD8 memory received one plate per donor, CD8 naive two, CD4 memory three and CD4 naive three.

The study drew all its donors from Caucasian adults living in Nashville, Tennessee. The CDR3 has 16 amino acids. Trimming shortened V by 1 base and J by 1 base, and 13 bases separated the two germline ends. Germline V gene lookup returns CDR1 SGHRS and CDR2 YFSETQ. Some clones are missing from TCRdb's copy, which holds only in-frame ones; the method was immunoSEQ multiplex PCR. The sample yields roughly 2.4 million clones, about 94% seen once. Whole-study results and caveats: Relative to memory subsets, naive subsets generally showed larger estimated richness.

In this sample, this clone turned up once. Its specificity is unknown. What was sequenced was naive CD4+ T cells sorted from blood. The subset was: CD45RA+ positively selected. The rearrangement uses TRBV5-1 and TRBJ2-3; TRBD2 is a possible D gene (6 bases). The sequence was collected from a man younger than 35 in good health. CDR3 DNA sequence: TGCGCCAGCAGCTTGCCCGCGGGGTTTGGCACAGATACGCAGTATTTT. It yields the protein CASSLPAGFGTDTQYF.